This paragraph reports one T cell receptor (beta chain). Its antigen is unknown. The sample originates from a study of T cells after yellow fever vaccination. Turning to the study itself: The SMART-Seq v4 Ultra Low Input method served to prepare the low-cell-number fractions.

Whole-study results and caveats: A large majority of primary-vaccination clones showed up again after the booster (approximately 95% CD4, 88% CD8). FACS-sorted repertoires could harbor abundant contaminating bulk-population clonotypes.

The CDR3 covers 15 residues. V lost 3 bases and J 0 bases, leaving 13 bases between the germline ends. Germline V CDR1 and CDR2: SGHRS, YFSETQ. TCRdb re-derived calls from the 5' RACE reads in MiXCR, one entry per CDR3 protein. The sample carries hundreds of thousands of distinct CDR3 sequences, 7.5% to 9% recorded once. The sample in question was PBMCs, obtained on the day of the first yellow fever vaccination. The receptor's source is a man aged 18 to 30 who received the YFV17D yellow fever vaccine. V usage is TRBV5-1 and J usage is TRBJ2-7, with a possible D match to TRBD1 (5 bases). As DNA, the CDR3 is TGCGCCAGCAGCTGGATGGACACGAGCTCCTACGAGCAGTACTTC. This encodes CASSWMDTSSYEQYF. Based on the CDR3 plus reference TRBV5-1 and TRBJ2-7, the full variable domain is KAGVTQTPRYLIKTRGQQVTLSCSPISGHRSVSWYQQTPGQGLQFLFEYFSETQRNKGNFPGRFSGRQFSNSRSEMNVSTLELGDSALYLCASSWMDTSSYEQYFGPGTRLTVT.